This T cell receptor beta chain was observed in a study of T cell responses to AZD1222 COVID-19 vaccine. General study results and limits: Recipients of AZD1222 seropositive at baseline numbered only 6 or 7. In a largely white British group with more females than males, clonal diversity was possibly underestimated. Compared with day 0, the breadth and depth of the Spike-specific TCR repertoire rose significantly after two doses of AZD1222.

Generated by immunoSEQ multiplex PCR, the TCRdb table keeps only in-frame clones and is missing some. Among around 100,000 clones listed, roughly nine tenths were seen once. Germline CDR1 MDHEN, CDR2 SYDVKM. Trimming removed 3 bases at V and 2 bases at J, with 8 bases between. The CDR3 runs 13 residues. In regard to this clone: As yet, its antigen is unknown.

J is TRBJ2-7 and V is TRBV28, with D perhaps TRBD1 (6 bases). This sequence was found in an adult in good health. This sample comprised peripheral blood, obtained on day 0 of AZD1222 vaccination. The CDR3 DNA sequence: TGTGCCAGCAGTTTGTACAGGGCCTACGAGCAGTACTTC. Translating gives CASSLYRAYEQYF. The whole variable domain, remainder taken from reference TRBV28 and TRBJ2-7, is DVKVTQSSRYLVKRTGEKVFLECVQDMDHENMFWYRQDPGLGLRLIYFSYDVKMKEKGDIPEGYSVSREKKERFSLILESASTNQTSMYLCASSLYRAYEQYFGPGTRLTVT.